The subject of this entry is one T cell receptor (beta chain). The sample is drawn from a study of blood T cell repertoires in COVID-19. How the authors handled the data: Amplification with reference gene primers provided the estimates of nucleated cell counts. Repertoires were generated with immunoSEQ multiplex PCR, while TCRdb's copy carries only in-frame clones and drops some. That table gives V, J and clone size, and the DNA gave D and trimming. The table records roughly 300,000 clones, 86% of them present only once. The germline CDR1 and CDR2 sequences are MNHEY and SVGAGI. This CDR3 region has 15 residues. Trimming stripped 6 bases from V and 3 bases from J, with 16 bases between. Residents of 24 US areas, aged roughly 18 to 89 years, made up the participants.

The rearrangement uses TRBV6-5 and TRBJ2-3; D is possibly TRBD2 (5 bases). The receptor's source is a man aged 25-45 years who had recovered from COVID-19. Sequencing used PBMCs or T cells enriched from blood (not recorded which). CDR3 nucleotide sequence: TGTGCCAGCAGGGCGGCTAGGCGGGCGACAGATACGCAGTATTTT. This sequence encodes CASRAARRATDTQYF.